A single sample is the source of the 7 T cell receptor beta chains below, sequenced in a study of cytotoxic CD8 clonotypes in ibrutinib-treated CLL. The assay was immunoSEQ multiplex PCR, and TCRdb's table has in-frame clones only and misses some. The data hold 140,000 to 150,000 clones, with 75% to 80% observed a single time. The material was PBMCs, obtained after 24 months of ibrutinib treatment. The receptor set was obtained from a human donor with chronic lymphocytic leukemia.

The chain carries TRBV28 and TRBJ2-5; D is possibly TRBD2 (5 bases). The CDR3 has 13 amino acids. Germline V CDR1 and CDR2: MDHEN, SYDVKM. V was clipped by 7 bases and J by 7 bases, with 16 bases between them. This chain's CDR3 is CASTVRAGGTQYF. In DNA form, the CDR3 reads TGTGCCAGCACCGTGAGGGCCGGAGGGACCCAGTACTTC.

This clone was seen only a few times. The rearrangement uses TRBV28 and TRBJ2-7; 10 nucleotides match TRBD2. Germline V gene sequence: CDR1 MDHEN, CDR2 SYDVKM. J lost 5 bases, V lost 6 bases, and 10 bases had no gene match. CDR3 size: 15 residues. The CDR3 DNA reads TGTGCCAGCAGCCGAGCGGGAGGGCCCAGCAACGAGCAGTACTTC. Protein product: CASSRAGGPSNEQYF.

J is TRBJ1-1 and V is TRBV7-2; D is perhaps TRBD1 (5 bases). Deletions cut 5 bases from V and 4 bases from J, with 11 bases between. The CDR3 length is 13 residues. Germline V CDR1 and CDR2: SGHTA, FQGNSA. The CDR3: CASSPPGVTEAFF. Here the CDR3 DNA reads TGTGCCAGCAGCCCCCCGGGGGTCACTGAAGCTTTCTTT.

The gene calls are TRBV5-1 and TRBJ2-3; D remains ambiguous. This CDR3 has 15 amino acids. Germline CDR1 reads SGHRS; CDR2 reads YFSETQ. V shed 0 bases and J shed 2 bases, with 10 bases lying between them. The CDR3 DNA sequence: TGCGCCAGCAGCTTGGCAGGTTGGACCACAGATACGCAGTATTTT. Its translation: CASSLAGWTTDTQYF.

V usage is TRBV7-2 and J usage is TRBJ1-2, with D perhaps TRBD1 (5 bases). This CDR3 has 12 residues. V was trimmed by 5 bases and J by 8 bases, leaving 12 bases between them. Per germline, CDR1 SGHTA and CDR2 FQGNSA. The CDR3 reads CASSPHGGGYTF. The CDR3, as DNA: TGTGCCAGCAGCCCCCACGGGGGGGGCTACACCTTC.

This chain links TRBV7-2 with TRBJ2-2; D perhaps matches TRBD2 (6 bases). V lost 5 bases, J lost 12 bases, and 16 bases lay in between. Germline V gene data show CDR1 as SGHTA and CDR2 as FQGNSA. The CDR3 is made up of 13 amino acids. Here the CDR3 reads CASSEGLPRKLFF. The CDR3 nucleotides read TGTGCCAGCAGCGAGGGACTCCCCAGGAAGCTGTTTTTT.

This clone was observed once. The chain is built from TRBV2 and TRBJ2-3, with TRBD2 matching 10 bases. The CDR3 is 17 amino acids. V was clipped by 5 bases and J by 3 bases; unmatched bases: 11. Germline V gives CDR1 SNHLY, CDR2 FYNNEI. The CDR3 DNA follows: TGTGCCAGCAGTTGGACTAGCGGAGGAAGGGCAACAGATACGCAGTATTTT. Protein: CASSWTSGGRATDTQYF.